Listed below are T cell receptor beta chains from one sample, sequenced in a study of blood T cell repertoires in COVID-19. The data were produced by immunoSEQ multiplex PCR, yet TCRdb's version contains in-frame clones alone and is incomplete. Seen here are roughly 76,000 clones, around 89% observed once, and the top ten hold 1% to 1.5%. Sequences were obtained from PBMCs or T cells enriched from blood (not recorded which). Receptors were obtained from a woman in her forties or fifties with acute COVID-19. Both conserved end residues are trimmed from each CDR3.

TRBJ1-2,TRBV5-1,ASSTGQGLYGYT
TRBJ1-2,TRBV27,ASSASGSDYGYT
TRBJ2-2,TRBV2,ASKGSGRSTGELF
TRBJ1-2,TRBV6-2/TRBV6-3,ASSYRDYGYT
TRBJ2-1,TRBV7-2,ASSLEAGGPGNEQF
TRBJ2-7,TRBV7-2,ASSLGSGQGVEQY
TRBJ1-2,TRBV5-1,ASSLVAAENYGYT
TRBJ2-3,TRBV5-1,ASSSGTSGYTDTQY
TRBJ1-4,TRBV4-2,ASSQEPGMNEKLF
TRBJ2-7,TRBV18,ASSQDRTAYEQY
TRBJ2-2,TRBV30,AWSVQGLSTGELF
TRBJ2-7,TRBV5-6,ASSWGLEREQY
TRBJ1-1,TRBV2,ASSARTGEAEAF
TRBJ2-3,TRBV29-1,SVRWAGSTDTQY
TRBJ1-1,TRBV6-2/TRBV6-3,ASSPQPGTGEGAF
TRBJ2-2,TRBV5-1,ASSVRPGTSGIMGELF
TRBJ2-3,TRBV7-8,ASTPAGGSSTDTQY
TRBJ1-4,TRBV19,ASSLRDSNEKLF